What follows is one T cell receptor (beta chain) and its context. As yet, its antigen is unknown. A single-stranded UMI oligo with SP2 sequence was ligated to cDNA 3' ends. The first PCR ran around 4 cycles with an equimolar RC1.1 and RC1.2 beta primer mix. One entry per CDR3 protein, called by TCRdb with MiXCR from the UMI-ligation and nested PCR reads. Among 40,000 to 50,000 distinct CDR3 sequences, 17% were seen once, and the ten largest hold 40% to 45%. The sample comes from a study of quantifying T cell responses using KT2 cells. About the research overall: Reverse transcription used primers in the TCR alpha and beta constant regions. The second PCR ran as a qPCR until a predetermined fluorescence threshold was reached. The T4 ligation step was estimated to exceed 8% efficiency under optimum conditions.

V lost 0 bases, J lost 12 bases, and 2 bases stayed unmatched. This CDR3 is 12 amino acids long. Regarding the study as a whole: Detection of KT2 sequences held at the lowest tested level, about one cell per 100,000 PBMC.

KT2, a clone with a known TCR, was spiked into unfractionated PBMC. This receptor was identified in a human donor. The V and J genes are TRBV12-3 or TRBV12-4 and TRBJ2-1, with TRBD2 matching 7 bases. Specimen: PBMCs spiked with cells of the T cell clone KT2. CDR3 sequence: CASSLAWGGQFF. In DNA form, the CDR3 reads TGTGCCAGCAGTTTAGCTTGGGGGGGGCAGTTCTTC.